The 5 T cell receptor beta chains presented below share a single source sample, sequenced in a study of blood T cell repertoires in COVID-19 (dated by TCRdb to the early 2020s). Library preparation employed the immunoSEQ multiplex PCR assay. Drawn from immuneACCESS, this table holds only the in-frame rearrangements with V and J called that TCRdb kept. Clones are partly lost; checked studies trace under half to an unresolved V gene and leave the rest unexplained. The sample has some 300,000 clones on record, about nine tenths of them singletons. 1.5% to 2% of the sample rests with the top ten. Sequencing was performed on PBMCs or T cells enriched from blood (not recorded which). The receptors were gathered from a woman between 40 and 50 years old who had recovered from COVID-19.

The chain carries TRBV5-1 and TRBJ2-7; D call uncertain. From germline, CDR1 is SGHRS and CDR2 YFSETQ. V shed 4 bases and J shed 3 bases, with 14 bases lying between them. There are 14 residues in the CDR3. CDR3 residues: CASSAGPPGYEQYF. The CDR3 DNA is TGCGCCAGCAGCGCCGGTCCTCCGGGCTACGAGCAGTACTTC.

This chain connects TRBV27 to TRBJ2-1; D perhaps matches TRBD1 (5 bases). This CDR3 is 15 amino acids long. The germline gives CDR1 MNHEY, CDR2 SMNVEV (reference sequence). Trimming left V 3 bases short and J 5 bases short, with 14 bases between. The CDR3 loop is CASSFVVAGHNEQFF. CDR3 DNA: TGTGCCAGCAGTTTCGTGGTAGCAGGGCACAATGAGCAGTTCTTC.

J is TRBJ1-3 and V is TRBV12-3 or TRBV12-4; D is unclear. This CDR3 contains 12 residues. V was shortened by 6 bases and J by 3 bases, with 6 bases between the two germline ends. CDR3 loop: CASSQNGNTIYF. In DNA form, the CDR3 reads TGTGCCAGCAGCCAGAATGGAAACACCATATATTTT.

The chain joins TRBV5-6 to TRBJ1-5; no reliable D call. The CDR3 is 17 residues long. The germline CDR1 and CDR2 sequences are SGHDT and YYEEEE. With 0 bases removed from V and 3 bases from J, the gap between germline ends came to 16 bases. The CDR3 bases are TGTGCCAGCAGCTTGGGTGTCGGGATGTCCCACAATCAGCCCCAGCATTTT. This encodes CASSLGVGMSHNQPQHF. The entire variable domain, with the rest obtained from reference TRBV5-6 and TRBJ1-5, is as follows: DAGVTQSPTHLIKTRGQQVTLRCSPKSGHDTVSWYQQALGQGPQFIFQYYEEEERQRGNFPDRFSGHQFPNYSSELNVNALLLGDSALYLCASSLGVGMSHNQPQHFGDGTRLSIL.

In this sample, this clone turned up once. This chain links TRBV5-5 with TRBJ1-5; 8 bases line up with TRBD1. Germline lookup yields CDR1 SGHKS and CDR2 YYEKEE (reference sequence). The CDR3 consists of 15 residues. V trimming: 4 bases; J trimming: 3 bases; junction bases outside the gene matches: 6. CDR3 sequence (DNA): TGTGCCAGCAGCCCTCCGGACAGGGCCAATCAGCCCCAGCATTTT. Its translation is CASSPPDRANQPQHF.